Sequencing of this TCR beta chain was carried out in a study of T-cell memory formation after mild COVID-19. TCRdb reprocessed the 5' RACE reads with MiXCR, giving one entry per CDR3 protein. This repertoire shows approximately 260,000 distinct CDR3 sequences, approximately 16% found once; its top ten account for approximately 20%. The CDR3 extends over 17 amino acids. Germline V CDR1 and CDR2: SGHTA, FQGTGA. V gave up 5 bases and J gave up 3 bases, with 20 bases separating them. Sequencing used PBMCs or a T cell subset sorted from them (not recorded which). The rearrangement uses TRBV7-3 and TRBJ2-1; D could derive from TRBD1 or TRBD2 (6 bases each). This clonotype was obtained from a man between 18 and 35 years old who had mild COVID-19 (a few samples of this study predate the infection). Cell type and time point are not known. The CDR3 coding sequence is TGTGCCAGCAGCCTTGGGAGGACAGTGGCCCTCTACAATGAGCAGTTCTTC. As protein: CASSLGRTVALYNEQFF.